The 28 T cell receptor beta chains reported below all come from one sample, sequenced in a study of cytomegalovirus exposure and HLA in healthy donors. Primers for the PCR totalled 60 Vbeta and 13 Jbeta. The data were produced by immunoSEQ multiplex PCR, yet TCRdb's version contains in-frame clones alone and is incomplete. The sample contains just over 200,000 clones, 65% to 80% of which appear only once. Specimen: PBMCs. These receptors were taken from a man in his fifties in good health and CMV-seronegative.

This chain joins TRBV29-1 and TRBJ2-7, with D possibly being TRBD1 (7 bases). Germline values: CDR1 SQVTM, CDR2 ANQGSEA. There are 13 residues in the CDR3. Trimming cost V 7 bases and J 3 bases, with 16 bases left between them. The CDR3 coding sequence is TGCAGCGGGGGGGACAGAGCGCTCTACGAGCAGTACTTC. Its protein product is CSGGDRALYEQYF.

CDR3 in amino acids: CASSSSGASQETQYF. In DNA, the CDR3 is TGTGCCAGCAGCTCTAGTGGGGCCTCTCAAGAGACCCAGTACTTC. This chain uses TRBV9 with TRBJ2-5; D is possibly TRBD1 (5 bases). Germline CDR1 and CDR2: SGDLS and YYNGEE. The CDR3 runs to 15 residues. Trimming pared 4 bases from V and 2 bases from J, leaving 15 bases between.

The chain carries TRBV27 and TRBJ1-4; TRBD1 aligns across 10 bases. Germline V CDR1 and CDR2: MNHEY, SMNVEV (reference sequence). This CDR3 has 14 amino acids. With 3 bases clipped from V and 6 bases from J, the junction kept 1 base outside the gene matches. This CDR3 is CASSFGTGDEKLFF. CDR3 sequence (DNA): TGTGCCAGCAGTTTCGGGACAGGGGATGAAAAACTGTTTTTT.

The V and J genes are TRBV18 and TRBJ2-2, with TRBD2 identical over 9 bases. The trim removed 1 base at V and 6 bases at J, leaving 3 bases unmatched. Germline V CDR1 and CDR2: KGHSH, LQKENI. CDR3 length: 15 amino acids. CDR3 coding DNA: TGTGCCAGCTCACCACTAGCGGGAGATGCCGGGGAGCTGTTTTTT. It encodes CASSPLAGDAGELFF. Supplemented by reference TRBV18 and TRBJ2-2, the full variable domain reads NAGVMQNPRHLVRRRGQEARLRCSPMKGHSHVYWYRQLPEEGLKFMVYLQKENIIDESGMPKERFSAEFPKEGPSILRIQQVVRGDSAAYFCASSPLAGDAGELFFGEGSRLTVL.

This chain links TRBV30 with TRBJ2-7; 8 nucleotides agree with TRBD2. Germline assignment: CDR1 GTSNPN and CDR2 SVGIG (reference sequence). The CDR3 covers 15 residues. J was trimmed by 1 base and V by 4 bases; bases with no gene match: 9. The CDR3 region is CAWNNARLASYEQYF. CDR3 coding DNA: TGTGCCTGGAATAATGCACGACTAGCGTCCTACGAGCAGTACTTC.

The V gene is TRBV18, the J gene TRBJ2-1, with D perhaps TRBD2 (6 bases). This CDR3 contains 15 residues. Germline CDR1 and CDR2: KGHSH and LQKENI. Trimming pared 3 bases from V and 4 bases from J, leaving 13 bases between. CDR3 sequence: CASSPEAGSYNEQFF. CDR3 nucleotide sequence: TGTGCCAGCTCACCTGAAGCGGGTTCATACAATGAGCAGTTCTTC.

The rearrangement joins TRBV5-1 to TRBJ1-6; no firm D call. Germline V gene data show CDR1 as SGHRS and CDR2 as YFSETQ. This CDR3 comprises 16 residues. Trimming stripped 4 bases from V and 7 bases from J, with 18 bases between. CDR3 bases: TGCGCCAGCAGCCTCGGGGAGCCATACTCCAATTCACCCCTCCACTTT. Amino acid sequence: CASSLGEPYSNSPLHF. Variable domain in full (rest from reference TRBV5-1 and TRBJ1-6): KAGVTQTPRYLIKTRGQQVTLSCSPISGHRSVSWYQQTPGQGLQFLFEYFSETQRNKGNFPGRFSGRQFSNSRSEMNVSTLELGDSALYLCASSLGEPYSNSPLHFGNGTRLTVT.

This clone turned up a few times. V gene TRBV5-1 combines with J gene TRBJ2-7; D remains ambiguous. CDR1 SGHRS and CDR2 YFSETQ come from the germline V gene. Trimming took off 6 bases at V and 5 bases at J, with 12 bases between the two ends. The CDR3 is made up of 12 amino acids. CDR3 DNA sequence: TGCGCCAGCATGAGTAGTTTCAACGAGCAGTACTTC. It is translated as CASMSSFNEQYF.

The chain recombines TRBV28 with TRBJ2-1; 7 nucleotides match TRBD2. The germline V gene has CDR1 MDHEN and CDR2 SYDVKM. The CDR3 sequence is 15 residues long. The trim removed 2 bases at V and 1 base at J, leaving 2 bases unmatched. The CDR3 sequence: CASSLPGGSYNEQFF. CDR3 sequence (DNA): TGTGCCAGCAGTTTACCGGGAGGATCCTACAATGAGCAGTTCTTC.

The gene calls are TRBV7-3 and TRBJ2-2, with a weak D call TRBD1 (5 bases). Germline values: CDR1 SGHTA, CDR2 FQGTGA. V was shortened by 5 bases and J by 4 bases, with 11 bases between the two germline ends. This CDR3 spans 14 amino acids. CDR3 loop: CASSPGHSTGELFF. The CDR3 nucleotides read TGTGCCAGCAGCCCCGGACACAGCACCGGGGAGCTGTTTTTT. The whole variable domain, remainder taken from reference TRBV7-3 and TRBJ2-2, is GAGVSQTPSNKVTEKGKYVELRCDPISGHTALYWYRQSLGQGPEFLIYFQGTGAADDSGLPNDRFFAVRPEGSVSTLKIQRTERGDSAVYLCASSPGHSTGELFFGEGSRLTVL.

This rearrangement joins TRBV6-6 to TRBJ1-5; 10 bases fit TRBD1. With 8 bases clipped from V and 3 bases from J, the junction kept 10 bases outside the gene matches. Looked up from germline, CDR1 is MNHNY and CDR2 is SVGAGI (reference sequence). The CDR3 runs to 16 residues. CDR3 sequence: CASQSRDRGPNQPQHF. DNA of the CDR3: TGTGCCAGCCAAAGTCGGGACAGGGGCCCCAATCAGCCCCAGCATTTT.

The CDR3 coding sequence is TGCGCCAGCAGCTTGGGGGCGGGAGGGCCCTATGAGCAGTTCTTC. Translation: CASSLGAGGPYEQFF. V and J are TRBV5-1 and TRBJ2-1, with 9 bases matching TRBD2. Germline CDR1 SGHRS, CDR2 YFSETQ. V shed 0 bases and J 8 bases; nucleotides not matched to a gene: 6. This CDR3 contains 15 residues.

The V call is TRBV6-1, the J call TRBJ2-3, with TRBD2 matching 8 bases. Looked up from germline, CDR1 is MNHNS and CDR2 is SASEGT. The J segment lost 3 bases and the V segment lost 3 bases, leaving 8 bases of the junction unmatched. The CDR3 is 16 amino acids. The CDR3 loop is CASSEFPTSGTDTQYF. In DNA form, the CDR3 reads TGTGCCAGCAGTGAGTTCCCTACTAGCGGTACAGATACGCAGTATTTT.

This chain connects TRBV28 to TRBJ2-7; 11 nucleotides line up with TRBD1. In germline, CDR1 is MDHEN, CDR2 SYDVKM. This CDR3 has 14 residues. J gave up 7 bases and V 6 bases, and 8 bases lay outside the gene matches. In nucleotides, the CDR3 is TGTGCCAGCAGGCCGCCGGGACAGGGGGGAGAGCAGTACTTC. It is translated as CASRPPGQGGEQYF.

V gene TRBV18 combines with J gene TRBJ2-7; 9 bases are shared with TRBD1. The CDR3 covers 14 residues. Germline CDR1 reads KGHSH; CDR2 reads LQKENI. V shed 4 bases, J shed 5 bases, and the junction held 6 bases outside the gene matches. The CDR3 DNA is TGTGCCAGCTCACTCGACAGGGGGACCCACGAGCAGTACTTC. It encodes CASSLDRGTHEQYF.

This clone was seen only once. The V and J genes are TRBV6-1 and TRBJ1-1; perhaps TRBD1 as D (5 bases). With 4 bases removed from V and 1 base from J, the gap between germline ends came to 22 bases. This CDR3 contains 18 residues. CDR1 MNHNS and CDR2 SASEGT come from the germline V gene. The CDR3 DNA is TGTGCCAGCAGTGGACCACTTGGAAAGACAGTAAGGAACACTGAAGCTTTCTTT. This sequence encodes CASSGPLGKTVRNTEAFF.

CDR3 protein: CATSRPEKTGNTIYF. The DNA of the CDR3 is TGTGCCACCAGCAGGCCGGAGAAGACTGGAAACACCATATATTTT. The chain joins TRBV15 to TRBJ1-3; D is unresolved. The CDR3 is 15 residues long. Looked up from germline, CDR1 is LNHNV and CDR2 is YYDKDF (reference sequence). Trimming left V 3 bases short and J 2 bases short, with 11 bases between.

As regards this clone: Its ends do not fully match the called genes, so a read error is possible. The chain links TRBV13 to TRBJ2-7, with unresolved D. The CDR3 spans 14 residues. In germline, CDR1 is PRHDT, CDR2 FYEKMQ (reference sequence). As DNA, the CDR3 is TGTGCCAGCAGCCTAGGGCACACCCGTTACGAGCAGTACTTC. Translation gives CASSLGHTRYEQYF.

V gene TRBV7-9 combines with J gene TRBJ2-5; 8 bases match TRBD1. The CDR3 has 15 residues. Germline V gene data show CDR1 as SEHNR and CDR2 as FQNEAQ (reference sequence). J gave up 4 bases and V 3 bases, and 7 bases lay outside the gene matches. The CDR3 DNA reads as TGTGCCAGCAGCTTGGGGTCAGGGGGCGCAGAGACCCAGTACTTC. Protein: CASSLGSGGAETQYF. Combining the CDR3 with reference TRBV7-9 and TRBJ2-5 gives the whole variable domain DTGVSQNPRHKITKRGQNVTFRCDPISEHNRLYWYRQTLGQGPEFLTYFQNEAQLEKSRLLSDRFSAERPKGSFSTLEIQRTEQGDSAMYLCASSLGSGGAETQYFGPGTRLLVL.

The count of this clone is one. This chain joins TRBV14 and TRBJ2-1, with 7 nucleotides matching TRBD2. The CDR3 sequence is 16 residues long. Germline CDR1 SGHDN, CDR2 FVKESK. V was pared by 0 bases and J by 11 bases, with 13 bases of the junction left unmatched. The CDR3 loop reads CASSQDPIRASGKQFF. The CDR3, as DNA: TGTGCCAGCAGCCAAGATCCGATCAGGGCTAGCGGTAAGCAGTTCTTC.

This rearrangement joins TRBV29-1 to TRBJ2-3; 12 bases line up with TRBD2. The germline V gene has CDR1 SQVTM and CDR2 ANQGSEA. Germline trimming cut 6 bases from V and 3 bases from J; bases unmatched to any gene: 10. The CDR3 is 16 residues long. CDR3 region: CSVVSSGRAMTDTQYF. The CDR3 DNA reads as TGCAGCGTCGTGTCTAGCGGGAGGGCAATGACAGATACGCAGTATTTT.

The chain has TRBV11-1 and TRBJ2-1, with TRBD2 identical over 10 bases. Germline CDR1 and CDR2: SGHAT and FQDESV (reference sequence). V shed 3 bases, J shed 9 bases, and the junction held 8 bases outside the gene matches. The CDR3 length is 15 residues. The CDR3 loop reads CASSLASGSFSEQFF. CDR3 sequence (DNA): TGTGCCAGCAGCTTGGCTAGCGGGAGTTTTAGTGAGCAGTTCTTC.

The chain couples TRBV11-2 to TRBJ2-1, with 8 bases lining up with TRBD2. Per germline, CDR1 SGHAT and CDR2 FQNNGV. This CDR3 spans 14 amino acids. The J segment lost 6 bases and the V segment lost 8 bases, leaving 9 bases of the junction unmatched. As DNA, the CDR3 is TGTGCCAGCGGACCGGGACTAGTTATCAATGAGCAGTTCTTC. Its translation is CASGPGLVINEQFF.

The chain carries TRBV11-2 and TRBJ2-7; 11 positions agree with TRBD1. The CDR3 extends over 15 amino acids. Losses at the gene ends were 2 bases for V and 5 bases for J; bases not matched to a gene: 5. Per germline, CDR1 SGHAT and CDR2 FQNNGV. The CDR3 nucleotides are TGTGCCAGCAGCTTAACGGGACAGGGGGTCCACGAGCAGTACTTC. Amino acid sequence: CASSLTGQGVHEQYF.

This clone has more than one count but fewer than ten. The chain joins TRBV6-5 to TRBJ1-4; 9 bases agree with TRBD1. The CDR3 is made up of 15 amino acids. V lost 2 bases, J lost 4 bases, and 2 bases stayed unmatched. The germline V gene encodes CDR1 MNHEY and CDR2 SVGAGI. CDR3: CASSYRTGDNEKLFF. CDR3 bases: TGTGCCAGCAGTTACAGGACAGGGGATAATGAAAAACTGTTTTTT.

This clone was counted a single time. The chain couples TRBV6-1 to TRBJ1-5, with D perhaps TRBD1 (5 bases). The CDR3 totals 13 residues. The V end lost 7 bases, the J end lost 1 base, and 8 bases lay between the germline ends. CDR1 and CDR2 (germline): MNHNS, SASEGT. The CDR3 DNA is TGTGCCAGCACCCGACAGAGCAATCAGCCCCAGCATTTT. It codes for CASTRQSNQPQHF.

This chain connects TRBV6-6 to TRBJ2-7; D is undetermined. Between the trimmed V and J ends, which lost 0 bases and 0 bases, there was a span of 12 bases. Germline V CDR1 and CDR2: MNHNY, SVGAGI (reference sequence). The CDR3 extends over 16 amino acids. CDR3 coding DNA: TGTGCCAGCAGTTACTCGAGGCAGAAGAGCTCCTACGAGCAGTACTTC. Its translation is CASSYSRQKSSYEQYF.

Worth noting for this clone: The same CDR3 also results from other DNA sequences found in this sample. The V call is TRBV5-1, the J call TRBJ2-5, with D possibly matching TRBD2 (5 bases). The V end lost 0 bases, the J end lost 1 base, and 7 bases lay between the germline ends. This CDR3 region has 14 residues. CDR1 is SGHRS, CDR2 YFSETQ, per germline. Written as DNA, the CDR3 is TGCGCCAGCAGCTTGGGCGGAGGCCAAGAGACCCAGTACTTC. This translates into CASSLGGGQETQYF.